Below, one TCR beta chain is given with its context. The CDR3 sequence is 14 residues long. CDR1 is MNHEY and CDR2 is SMNVEV in the germline V gene (reference sequence). The ends lost 3 bases at V and 8 bases at J; junction bases unmatched: 7. Profiled with immunoSEQ multiplex PCR; TCRdb holds only in-frame clones, not every one. The table lists roughly 48,000 clones, approximately 92% of them singletons. This specimen belongs to a study of T cell changes during pregnancy in multiple sclerosis. The receptor comes from a female donor with multiple sclerosis, enrolled in a pregnancy study. V and J are TRBV27 and TRBJ2-1; 7 bases match TRBD1. Here the sequenced sample was CD4+ T cells from peripheral blood mononuclear cells, taken in the third trimester of pregnancy. CDR3 in amino acids: CASSFLTGIDEQFF. Written as DNA, the CDR3 is TGTGCCAGCAGTTTTCTGACAGGGATCGATGAGCAGTTCTTC.